This entry lists 5 T cell receptor beta chains sequenced from one sample in a study of blood T cell repertoires in COVID-19. The method was immunoSEQ multiplex PCR; TCRdb's version includes in-frame clones alone and lacks a portion of them. Here the sample spans fewer than 300,000 clones, around 92% being singletons. The sequenced material came from peripheral blood. Source of these receptors: a young adult with COVID-19, enrolled during active disease.

V is TRBV1 and J is TRBJ2-1; the DNA was not used to check the table's D call, TRBD2. TRBV1 is classified as a pseudogene. The CDR3 has 14 amino acids. DNA for the CDR3: TGCACCAGCACCCCTGGCGGAACTTACAATGAGCAGTTCTTC. Its protein is CTSTPGGTYNEQFF.

DNA of the CDR3: TGTGCCAGCAGCTCGCGGACAGGGGACCATCAGCCCCAGCATTTT. Translated: CASSSRTGDHQPQHF. The genes are TRBV5-5 and TRBJ1-5; TRBD1 aligns across 9 bases. With 3 bases clipped from V and 5 bases from J, the junction kept 6 bases outside the gene matches. Germline assignment: CDR1 SGHKS and CDR2 YYEKEE (reference sequence). The CDR3 runs 15 residues.

Here the CDR3 reads CASSPRQYNEQFF. The CDR3 nucleotides are TGTGCCAGCAGCCCCCGACAGTACAATGAGCAGTTCTTC. The rearrangement joins TRBV7-9 to TRBJ2-1; perhaps TRBD1 as D (5 bases). This CDR3 has 13 residues. Trimming took 5 bases from V and 4 from J, leaving 9 bases between them. CDR1 and CDR2 (germline): SEHNR, FQNEAQ (reference sequence).

The chain combines TRBV6-5 with TRBJ1-2; the match to TRBD1 covers 7 bases. Looked up from germline, CDR1 is MNHEY and CDR2 is SVGAGI. Germline trimming cut 7 bases from V and 5 bases from J; bases unmatched to any gene: 4. CDR3 length equals 12 residues. The CDR3, as DNA: TGTGCCAGCACCCGGGACAGATATGGCTACACCTTC. As protein: CASTRDRYGYTF.

The V and J genes are TRBV7-9 and TRBJ2-2; the match to TRBD1 covers 7 bases. CDR3 size: 14 residues. V shed 11 bases and J 0 bases; nucleotides not matched to a gene: 6. The germline V gene has CDR1 SEHNR and CDR2 FQNEAQ (reference sequence). DNA of the CDR3: TGTGCCGCAGGGGGACAGTCGAACACCGGGGAGCTGTTTTTT. It is translated as CAAGGQSNTGELFF.